One and the same sample provided the 32 T cell receptor beta chains below, sequenced in a study of T cells in localized non-small cell lung cancer. TCRdb's table, derived via immunoSEQ multiplex PCR, lists solely in-frame clones and lacks some. Altogether about 24,000 clones are present, approximately 90% being singletons, with the ten largest covering roughly 9.5%. The sequencing here drew on peripheral blood mononuclear cells, taken before any cancer treatment. The receptors come from a woman aged 40-70 years with stage III lung adenocarcinoma.

This clone has a single count. The chain's CDR3 is CASNLDRADTEAFF. CDR3 nucleotides: TGCGCCAGCAACCTGGACAGGGCTGACACTGAAGCTTTCTTT. This rearrangement joins TRBV5-1 to TRBJ1-1; 8 nucleotides line up with TRBD1. CDR3 length: 14 amino acids. V trimming: 6 bases; J trimming: 3 bases; junction bases outside the gene matches: 7. The germline CDR1 and CDR2 sequences are SGHRS and YFSETQ.

This rearrangement joins TRBV2 to TRBJ2-1, with TRBD2 matching 8 bases. This CDR3 spans 15 amino acids. V gave up 6 bases and J gave up 5 bases; unmatched junction bases: 9. Germline V gene data show CDR1 as SNHLY and CDR2 as FYNNEI. The DNA of the CDR3 is TGTGCCAGCAGAGCCGGGGGGGCTCGGGACAATGAGCAGTTCTTC. Its translation: CASRAGGARDNEQFF.

This clone was seen only once. The chain joins TRBV5-1 to TRBJ2-1; the match to TRBD2 covers 9 bases. V trimming: 1 base; J trimming: 8 bases; junction bases outside the gene matches: 13. CDR1 SGHRS and CDR2 YFSETQ come from the germline V gene. This CDR3 region has 17 residues. CDR3 coding DNA: TGCGCCAGCAGCTTGAGTAGCGGGAGCCCCTACAGGGATGAGCAGTTCTTC. Its protein is CASSLSSGSPYRDEQFF.

The V call is TRBV7-2, the J call TRBJ2-5, with 11 bases aligning to TRBD2. Germline-derived CDR1 and CDR2 are SGHTA and FQGNSA. There are 17 residues in the CDR3. With V trimmed by 3 bases and J by 5 bases, 11 bases remained unmatched. CDR3 coding DNA: TGTGCCAGCAGCTTGGGGAGTAGCGGGGGGGCCTTCGAGACCCAGTACTTC. Encoded protein: CASSLGSSGGAFETQYF.

The chain carries TRBV7-2 and TRBJ1-1; D unclear. Trimming shortened V by 6 bases and J by 2 bases, and 13 bases separated the two germline ends. CDR1 is SGHTA, CDR2 FQGNSA, per germline. This CDR3 is built from 14 residues. Here the CDR3 DNA reads TGTGCCAGCAGACAAGACGGAAGAAACACTGAAGCTTTCTTT. This encodes CASRQDGRNTEAFF.

This chain connects TRBV7-8 to TRBJ1-2; no reliable D call. This CDR3 is 13 amino acids long. Trimming left V 3 bases short and J 8 bases short, with 13 bases between. CDR1 is SGHVS, CDR2 FQNEAQ, per germline. The CDR3 is CASSFSGLGGYTF. The CDR3 DNA follows: TGTGCCAGCAGCTTCTCGGGTCTAGGGGGCTACACCTTC. Variable domain in full (rest from reference TRBV7-8 and TRBJ1-2): GAGVSQSPRYKVAKRGQDVALRCDPISGHVSLFWYQQALGQGPEFLTYFQNEAQLDKSGLPSDRFFAERPEGSVSTLKIQRTQQEDSAVYLCASSFSGLGGYTFGSGTRLTVV.

This chain joins TRBV7-9 and TRBJ2-7; TRBD1 matches at 9 bases. With 0 bases clipped from V and 2 bases from J, the junction kept 5 bases outside the gene matches. The germline gives CDR1 SEHNR, CDR2 FQNEAQ (reference sequence). This CDR3 comprises 16 residues. CDR3 amino acids: CASSLAGRDRAYEQYF. The CDR3 DNA reads TGTGCCAGCAGCTTAGCGGGGAGGGACAGGGCCTACGAGCAGTACTTC.

The chain uses TRBV4-1 and TRBJ1-2; 7 bases are shared with TRBD1. The CDR3 totals 15 residues. Germline V CDR1 and CDR2: MGHRA, YSYEKL. The junction had 12 bases not matched to a gene; V was cut back by 4 bases and J by 7 bases. The CDR3 DNA sequence: TGCGCCAGCAGCCCCGGACAGGCCGCTACCGCTGGCTACACCTTC. It encodes CASSPGQAATAGYTF.

V gene TRBV6-1 combines with J gene TRBJ1-2; D gene ambiguous. Germline-derived CDR1 and CDR2 are MNHNS and SASEGT. This CDR3 is built from 14 residues. V was cut by 2 bases and J by 5 bases, with 12 bases left in between. CDR3 nucleotides: TGTGCCAGCAGTGAAACATTCACGGGGTATGGCTACACCTTC. As protein: CASSETFTGYGYTF.

The chain joins TRBV13 to TRBJ2-7; D gene uncertain. The CDR3 is 12 amino acids. Deletions cut 1 base from V and 3 bases from J, with 4 bases between. Germline CDR1 reads PRHDT; CDR2 reads FYEKMQ (reference sequence). CDR3: CASSLARYEQYF. The DNA for the CDR3 is TGTGCCAGCAGCTTAGCTCGCTACGAGCAGTACTTC.

The chain links TRBV19 to TRBJ2-6; a possible D gene is TRBD1 (5 bases). Germline values: CDR1 LNHDA, CDR2 SQIVND (reference sequence). The length of the CDR3 is 18 residues. Trimming took off 2 bases at V and 0 bases at J, with 14 bases between the two ends. CDR3 protein: CASSIWGRASSGANVLTF. Here the CDR3 DNA reads TGTGCCAGTAGTATATGGGGCAGGGCGTCCTCTGGGGCCAACGTCCTGACTTTC.

The J gene is TRBJ1-6, the V gene TRBV5-8; 8 bases match TRBD1. Germline CDR1 SGHTS, CDR2 YDEGEE. CDR3 size: 16 residues. V gave up 0 bases and J gave up 4 bases; unmatched junction bases: 3. CDR3 amino acids: CASSLGGTGYNSPLHF. The CDR3 DNA follows: TGTGCCAGCAGCTTGGGGGGGACAGGATATAATTCACCCCTCCACTTT.

This chain links TRBV25-1 with TRBJ2-2, with 8 bases fitting TRBD2. This CDR3 is built from 16 residues. Trimming cost V 3 bases and J 0 bases; bases outside gene matches: 3. The germline V gene encodes CDR1 MGHDK and CDR2 SYGVNS. The CDR3 DNA sequence: TGTGCCAGCAGTGACACGGGGGGGCCGAACACCGGGGAGCTGTTTTTT. It is translated as CASSDTGGPNTGELFF.

V and J are TRBV4-1 and TRBJ2-2; 13 positions match TRBD2. V shed 4 bases and J 6 bases; nucleotides not matched to a gene: 11. Germline V CDR1 and CDR2: MGHRA, YSYEKL. This CDR3 region has 18 residues. CDR3 DNA sequence: TGCGCCAGCAGCCGAGTACTAGCGGGAGGGTTCTTTTCCGGGGAGCTGTTTTTT. Residues: CASSRVLAGGFFSGELFF.

The chain links TRBV2 to TRBJ2-3, with 7 bases matching TRBD1. This CDR3 is built from 13 residues. With V trimmed by 8 bases and J by 2 bases, 4 bases remained unmatched. Germline loops: CDR1 SNHLY, CDR2 FYNNEI. CDR3 coding DNA: TGTGCCAGCGGACAGGATTCCACAGATACGCAGTATTTT. This gives the protein CASGQDSTDTQYF.

V and J are TRBV28 and TRBJ1-1, with 8 bases lining up with TRBD1. The CDR3 contains 16 residues. Germline-derived CDR1 and CDR2 are MDHEN and SYDVKM. V was clipped by 4 bases and J by 1 base; unmatched bases: 8. The CDR3 is CASSSSSGTGNTEAFF. The CDR3 bases are TGTGCCAGCAGTTCATCCTCCGGGACAGGGAACACTGAAGCTTTCTTT.

The chain couples TRBV6-5 to TRBJ1-1; D unclear. This CDR3 spans 15 amino acids. Germline V lookup: CDR1 MNHEY, CDR2 SVGAGI. V shed 0 bases and J shed 1 base, with 9 bases lying between them. The CDR3 reads CASSYSKARNTEAFF. CDR3 nucleotide sequence: TGTGCCAGCAGTTACTCGAAAGCACGGAACACTGAAGCTTTCTTT.

V is TRBV6-5 and J is TRBJ2-5; no firm D call. The DNA end is a closer match to TRBJ2-7, so the J assignment may be wrong. This CDR3 has 15 amino acids. Germline values: CDR1 MNHEY, CDR2 SVGAGI. In DNA form, the CDR3 reads TGTGCCAGCAGCCGAGGTCGGCTTCCTTCCTACGAGCAGTACTTC. Amino acids: CASSRGRLPSYEQYF.

The gene calls are TRBV7-9 and TRBJ1-4; the match to TRBD1 covers 8 bases. The junction had 9 bases not matched to a gene; V was cut back by 2 bases and J by 7 bases. The germline V gene has CDR1 SEHNR and CDR2 FQNEAQ (reference sequence). The length of the CDR3 is 16 residues. CDR3 DNA: TGTGCCAGCAGCTTAATGGGAGGACAGGGCGGTGAAAAACTGTTTTTT. This gives the protein CASSLMGGQGGEKLFF.

The V gene is TRBV7-8, the J gene TRBJ1-5; D might be TRBD1 (5 bases). The CDR3 sequence is 16 residues long. Germline CDR1 SGHVS, CDR2 FQNEAQ. Trimming left V 1 base short and J 2 bases short, with 12 bases between. CDR3: CASSLVAGFGNQPQHF. As DNA, the CDR3 is TGTGCCAGCAGCTTAGTCGCAGGGTTTGGCAATCAGCCCCAGCATTTT.

The chain recombines TRBV7-2 with TRBJ1-5, with no clear D. The CDR3 has 15 amino acids. Trimming took off 1 base at V and 6 bases at J, with 13 bases between the two ends. Per the germline V gene, CDR1 is SGHTA and CDR2 is FQGNSA. CDR3 nucleotides: TGTGCCAGCAGCTTAGACCGGGCGCTGGGTCAGCCCCAGCATTTT. This encodes CASSLDRALGQPQHF.

V gene TRBV6-5 combines with J gene TRBJ1-3, with D possibly being TRBD1 (5 bases). The CDR3 covers 15 residues. CDR1 and CDR2 (germline): MNHEY, SVGAGI. V shed 4 bases and J shed 2 bases, with 12 bases lying between them. Here the CDR3 reads CASSLSGHPGNTIYF. Written as DNA, the CDR3 is TGTGCCAGCAGTTTAAGCGGACATCCTGGAAACACCATATATTTT.

The CDR3 nucleotides read TGCGCCAGCAGCCAGGAAATTCACAGGGGGGAGACCCAGTACTTC. Protein sequence: CASSQEIHRGETQYF. This chain links TRBV4-3 with TRBJ2-5, with TRBD1 identical over 8 bases. Germline V gene data show CDR1 as LGHNA and CDR2 as YSLEER. The CDR3 contains 15 residues. Trimming removed 3 bases from V and 5 bases from J; junction bases left unmatched: 8.

This sequence joins TRBV7-3 and TRBJ2-1, with TRBD2 as a possible D gene (6 bases). V was clipped by 5 bases and J by 6 bases, with 11 bases between them. Germline V gives CDR1 SGHTA, CDR2 FQGTGA. CDR3 length equals 13 residues. CDR3 coding DNA: TGTGCCAGCAGCCTAATGGGGGGCAATGAGCAGTTCTTC. Amino acids: CASSLMGGNEQFF.

The chain links TRBV2 to TRBJ1-2; the match to TRBD1 covers 7 bases. Looked up from germline, CDR1 is SNHLY and CDR2 is FYNNEI. V gave up 4 bases and J gave up 2 bases; unmatched junction bases: 1. This CDR3 contains 13 residues. The DNA for the CDR3 is TGTGCCAGCAGTGCGGACAGGAACTATGGCTACACCTTC. As protein: CASSADRNYGYTF.

The J gene is TRBJ1-2, the V gene TRBV6-1; 7 nucleotides agree with TRBD1. V shed 8 bases, J shed 4 bases, and the junction held 10 bases outside the gene matches. Germline CDR1 and CDR2: MNHNS and SASEGT. CDR3 length: 14 residues. In DNA form, the CDR3 reads TGTGCCAGCGGCCCAAGGGGGCGAGGCTATGGCTACACCTTC. It encodes CASGPRGRGYGYTF.

CDR3 sequence reads: CASTPTGVTEAFF. As DNA, the CDR3 is TGTGCCAGCACCCCGACAGGGGTCACTGAAGCTTTCTTT. The V gene is TRBV7-2, the J gene TRBJ1-1; 8 positions match TRBD1. V was pared by 7 bases and J by 4 bases, with 5 bases of the junction left unmatched. Germline CDR1 and CDR2: SGHTA and FQGNSA. CDR3 length equals 13 residues.

This clone came up a few times. The chain carries TRBV6-1 and TRBJ1-5, with TRBD1 as a possible D gene (5 bases). This CDR3 comprises 13 residues. In germline, CDR1 is MNHNS, CDR2 SASEGT. V was trimmed by 6 bases and J by 5 bases, leaving 11 bases between them. The CDR3 DNA reads TGTGCCAGCAGGCGGGACCCCTATCAGCCCCAGCATTTT. It translates to CASRRDPYQPQHF.

Only a few counts were recorded for this clone. The genes are TRBV5-1 and TRBJ1-4, with a possible D match to TRBD1 (5 bases). Per the germline V gene, CDR1 is SGHRS and CDR2 is YFSETQ. The V end lost 2 bases, the J end lost 5 bases, and 10 bases lay between the germline ends. The CDR3 spans 14 residues. The CDR3 here is CASSFQGSNEKLFF. The CDR3 nucleotides read TGCGCCAGCAGCTTTCAGGGTTCAAATGAAAAACTGTTTTTT.

The chain links TRBV5-1 to TRBJ1-2; 7 nucleotides line up with TRBD1. Germline lookup yields CDR1 SGHRS and CDR2 YFSETQ. J was trimmed by 1 base and V by 7 bases; bases with no gene match: 4. The CDR3 is made up of 13 amino acids. The chain's CDR3 is CASRTGHNYGYTF. CDR3 DNA sequence: TGCGCCAGCCGGACAGGTCATAACTATGGCTACACCTTC.

This sequence joins TRBV5-8 and TRBJ2-1, with 8 bases aligning to TRBD2. Looked up from germline, CDR1 is SGHTS and CDR2 is YDEGEE. The CDR3 spans 13 residues. V lost 4 bases and J lost 5; bases outside the gene matches: 2. Written as DNA, the CDR3 is TGTGCCAGCAGCGCGGGGGGACACAATGAGCAGTTCTTC. It translates to CASSAGGHNEQFF.

The chain couples TRBV7-2 to TRBJ2-7; TRBD2 agrees at 8 bases. The CDR3 covers 15 residues. The germline V gene encodes CDR1 SGHTA and CDR2 FQGNSA. Trimming cost V 1 base and J 3 bases; bases outside gene matches: 5. CDR3 residues: CASSLDAGGFYEQYF. For the CDR3, the DNA is TGTGCCAGCAGCTTAGACGCGGGGGGTTTCTACGAGCAGTACTTC.